This T cell receptor beta chain derives from a study of OX40 agonist ivuxolimab in advanced cancers. Background on the study: Prior anti-PD-1, anti-PD-L1 or anti-CTLA-4 therapy did not bar entry, and 30% to 40% had some. The study's findings and limits: Relative to CD4+, CD8+ T cells held more expanded clones on average. CD4+ and CD8+ T cells in blood underwent clonal expansion by week 6 at 0.1 to 3.0 mg/kg.

Measured with immunoSEQ multiplex PCR; TCRdb has only the in-frame clones, and not every one. The sample has roughly 72,000 clones; roughly nine tenths are singletons. This CDR3 region has 14 residues. With 5 bases removed from V and 4 bases from J, the gap between germline ends came to 14 bases. Per the germline V gene, CDR1 is SGHTA and CDR2 is FQGTGA. This clone was counted once. Its antigen is not identified. The source of this sequence is an adult with an advanced solid tumor such as melanoma, head and neck, liver or kidney cancer. Sequenced here: CD4+ or CD8+ T cells sorted from blood, sampled in a trial of the OX40 agonist ivuxolimab. This chain joins TRBV7-3 and TRBJ1-2; D call uncertain. The CDR3 bases are TGTGCCAGCAGCCCCGACTCAGGCGGCTATGGCTACACCTTC. Translation: CASSPDSGGYGYTF.